This TCR beta chain was recovered during a study of response to subunit inactivated influenza vaccine. Each CDR3 protein is one row after TCRdb ran MiXCR on the RT-PCR reads. The sample shows about 570,000 distinct CDR3 sequences, about 11% of them seen only once. Germline values: CDR1 DFQATT, CDR2 SNEGSKA (reference sequence). The V segment lost 0 bases and the J segment 5 bases; nucleotides outside the gene matches: 9. This CDR3 region has 15 residues. These data were also reused for a study on T cells expressing NK-cell markers. From that report: UMI-tagged 5'RACE template switching yielded the TCR beta cDNA. The same clonotypes also predominated in the CD3+CD56-NKG2C+ fraction of a few donors.

The sequenced sample was PBMCs from blood, obtained on the day of vaccination. V gene TRBV20-1 combines with J gene TRBJ2-7; 8 bases are a match to TRBD2. This receptor was taken from a middle-aged man who received an inactivated influenza vaccine. CDR3 region: CSARDRGGGPHEQYF. CDR3 sequence (DNA): TGCAGTGCTAGAGATCGGGGGGGAGGGCCCCACGAGCAGTACTTC.